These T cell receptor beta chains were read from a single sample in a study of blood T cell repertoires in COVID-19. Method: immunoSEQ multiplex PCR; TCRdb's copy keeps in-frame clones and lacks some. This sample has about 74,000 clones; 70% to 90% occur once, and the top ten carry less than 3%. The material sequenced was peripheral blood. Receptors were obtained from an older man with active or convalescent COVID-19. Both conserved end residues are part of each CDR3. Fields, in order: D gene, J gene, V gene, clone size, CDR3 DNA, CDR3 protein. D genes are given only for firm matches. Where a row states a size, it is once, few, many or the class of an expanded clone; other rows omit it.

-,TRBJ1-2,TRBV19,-,TGTGCCAGTAGCCCCCTTGGCGGCCTGTACACCTTC,CASSPLGGLYTF
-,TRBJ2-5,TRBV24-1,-,TGTGCCACCATCCTCGGGCGGGGCACAAAGACCCAGTACTTC,CATILGRGTKTQYF
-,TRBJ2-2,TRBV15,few,TGTGCCACCCATACTTCGTACACCGGGGAGCTGTTTTTT,CATHTSYTGELFF
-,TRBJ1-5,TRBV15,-,TGTGCCACCAGCAGAGATTTCCCGAATCAGCCCCAGCATTTT,CATSRDFPNQPQHF
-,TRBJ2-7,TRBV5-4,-,TGTGCCAGCAGCTTGGAAGCTAGGCGCGAGCAGTACTTC,CASSLEARREQYF
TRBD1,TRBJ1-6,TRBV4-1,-,TGCGCCAGCAGCCAAGTACCGGGACAGGGGAATTCACCCCTCCACTTT,CASSQVPGQGNSPLHF
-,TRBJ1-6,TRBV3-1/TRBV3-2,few,TGTGCCAGCAGCCAAGAGGCAGGATATAATTCACCCCTCCACTTT,CASSQEAGYNSPLHF
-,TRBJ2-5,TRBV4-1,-,TGCGCCAGCAGCAACCGGGGGGCTGAGGAGGAGACCCAGTACTTC,CASSNRGAEEETQYF
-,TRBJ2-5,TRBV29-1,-,TGCAGCGTTGAAGGGGGGCTGGAGACCCAGTACTTC,CSVEGGLETQYF
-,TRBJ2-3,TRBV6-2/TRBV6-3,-,TGTGCCAGCAGTTACGAAATCGGCGGGGGCCCAGATACGCAGTATTTT,CASSYEIGGGPDTQYF
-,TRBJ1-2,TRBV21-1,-,TGTGCCAGCAGCAAAGCAGGGGTAGGGGTAGGCTACACCTTC,CASSKAGVGVGYTF
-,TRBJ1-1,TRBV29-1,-,TGCAGCGCCGGTTCCACTGAAGCTTTCTTT,CSAGSTEAFF
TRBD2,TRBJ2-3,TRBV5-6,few,TGTGCCAGCAGCCGCAGACTAGCGGGAGGCATCGGAGATACGCAGTATTTT,CASSRRLAGGIGDTQYF
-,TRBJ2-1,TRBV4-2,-,TGTGCCAGCAGCCAAGACCCCCAGATCAATGAGCAGTTCTTC,CASSQDPQINEQFF
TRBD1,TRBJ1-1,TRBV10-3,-,TGTGCCGTACAGGGGGACCTGGGGACTTCGAACACTGAAGCTTTCTTT,CAVQGDLGTSNTEAFF
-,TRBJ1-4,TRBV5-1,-,TGCGCCAGCAGCTTGACAGGAGTTGCAACTAATGAAAAACTGTTTTTT,CASSLTGVATNEKLFF
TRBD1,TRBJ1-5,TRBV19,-,TGTGCCAGTGGGGACAGGGCTAGCAATCAGCCCCAGCATTTT,CASGDRASNQPQHF
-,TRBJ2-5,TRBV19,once,TGTGCCAGTAGTATAAACAGGGCCGAGGGGGAGACCCAGTACTTC,CASSINRAEGETQYF
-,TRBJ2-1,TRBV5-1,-,TGCGCCAGCAGCTCTTACAATGAGCAGTTCTTC,CASSSYNEQFF
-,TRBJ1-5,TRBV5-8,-,TGTGCCAGCAGTATGGGGGCCAAACGGCAGCCCCAGCATTTT,CASSMGAKRQPQHF
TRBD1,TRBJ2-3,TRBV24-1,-,TGTGCCACCATGGCAAGGGGGCGTTTCACAGATACGCAGTATTTT,CATMARGRFTDTQYF
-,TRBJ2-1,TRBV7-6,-,TGTGCCAGCAGCACCCGCACAGGAACCTACAATGAGCAGTTCTTC,CASSTRTGTYNEQFF
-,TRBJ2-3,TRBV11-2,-,TGTGCCAGCAGCTTAAACAGGGTTGGCACAGATACGCAGTATTTT,CASSLNRVGTDTQYF
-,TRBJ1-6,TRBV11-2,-,TGTGCCAGCAGCCCGGTCGGGAGCTCCTATAATTCACCCCTCCACTTT,CASSPVGSSYNSPLHF
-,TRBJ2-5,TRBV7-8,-,TGTGCCAGCAGCAGAGACGAGGTGCGGGAGACCCAGTACTTC,CASSRDEVRETQYF
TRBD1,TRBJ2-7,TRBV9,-,TGTGCCAGCAGCTCCCGGGACAGCTACGAGCAGTACTTC,CASSSRDSYEQYF
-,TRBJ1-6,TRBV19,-,TGTGCCAGTACCCTGACAGTAAGGAATTCACCCCTCCACTTT,CASTLTVRNSPLHF
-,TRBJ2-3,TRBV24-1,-,TGTGCCACCAGTACTTCCCGAGATACGCAGTATTTT,CATSTSRDTQYF
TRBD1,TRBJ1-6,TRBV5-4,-,TGTGCCAGCAGCCGTCCCGGGACAGGATCTTCGGCACCCCTCCACTTT,CASSRPGTGSSAPLHF
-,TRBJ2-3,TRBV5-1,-,TGCGCCAGCAGCTTGTTCCTCCCCCCGAGCACAGATACGCAGTATTTT,CASSLFLPPSTDTQYF
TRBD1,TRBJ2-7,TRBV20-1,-,TGCAGTGCAAGGACAGGTTACGAGCAGTACTTC,CSARTGYEQYF
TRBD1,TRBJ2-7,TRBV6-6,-,TGTGCCAGCAGTCCGGACAGGGTCTACGAGCAGTACTTC,CASSPDRVYEQYF
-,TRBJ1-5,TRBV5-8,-,TGTGCCAGCAGCCTGGCCGGGGTTTTCGTACAGCCCCAGCATTTT,CASSLAGVFVQPQHF